This T cell receptor (beta chain) was profiled in a study of early stage breast cancer tumors. Sequencing used immunoSEQ multiplex PCR; TCRdb keeps in-frame clones, though not all of them. The sample yields approximately 54,000 clones, 78% seen once. Of note for this clone: The antigen is not known. The same CDR3 is also encoded by other DNA sequences in this sample.

Trimming took 4 bases from V and 0 from J, leaving 4 bases between them. The CDR3 has 13 amino acids. Germline CDR1 and CDR2: SNHLY and FYNNEI. Findings and limits, study-wide: Compared with adjacent normal breast tissue, tumors showed 2 to 2.5-fold greater T cell density and higher clonality.

The sequence was obtained from a person aged 40 to 49 with breast cancer. This rearrangement joins TRBV2 to TRBJ1-5; D is ambiguous. Source material: blood. CDR3 nucleotide sequence: TGTGCCAGCAGTGTTGATAGCAATCAGCCCCAGCATTTT. Encoded protein: CASSVDSNQPQHF.